The present T cell receptor beta chain was sequenced within a study of CD8 T cells in Susac syndrome. CDR3 length equals 15 residues. V dropped 5 bases and J dropped 6 bases, with 18 bases sitting between them. Germline V gene lookup returns CDR1 SGHTA and CDR2 FQGNSA. Random hexamers primed reverse transcription of about 0.5 to 1 ug RNA. TCRdb reprocessed the immunoSEQ multiplex PCR reads via MiXCR and lists one record per CDR3 protein. The sample consists of 150,000 to 200,000 distinct CDR3 sequences, just under 95% of them appearing once. The source is a human donor in good health. This chain joins TRBV7-2 and TRBJ2-3; D is perhaps TRBD1 (6 bases). Sequencing was performed on CD4+ T cells from PBMCs. The CDR3 nucleotides are TGTGCCAGCAGCCTCGGGACACCGTCGGTGGATACGCAGTATTTT. This encodes CASSLGTPSVDTQYF.